These T cell receptor beta chains were read from a single sample in a study of T cells after yellow fever vaccination. TCRdb re-called the 5' RACE reads through MiXCR, storing one row per CDR3 protein. Among 300,000 or so distinct CDR3 sequences listed, under 15% were seen once. Sequencing used CD4+ T cells sorted from PBMCs, obtained 45 days after the yellow fever booster vaccination. These receptors came from a young man who received the YFV17D yellow fever vaccine. Both conserved end residues are part of each CDR3. A D gene is named only where the DNA matches it firmly. Clone size is not always given. Where it is, it says once, few, many or a class for expanded clones.

V gene	J gene	clone size	D gene	CDR3 DNA	CDR3 protein
TRBV10-2	TRBJ2-2	NA	TRBD2	TGCGCCAGCAGTGTGTTTCTAGCGGGTTCCGGGGAGCTGTTTTTT	CASSVFLAGSGELFF
TRBV20-1	TRBJ1-6	NA	NA	TGCAGTGCCCCCTTTGGCGCCTATAATTCACCCCTCCACTTT	CSAPFGAYNSPLHF
TRBV20-1	TRBJ1-2	many	NA	TGCACTCCCGGGGCCACCTCCGGGGATGGCTACACCTTC	CTPGATSGDGYTF
TRBV24-1	TRBJ2-7	few	TRBD2	TGTGCCACCAGTGATTTGCGACTAGCGGGCTTTACCACCTACGAGCAGTACTTC	CATSDLRLAGFTTYEQYF
TRBV7-2	TRBJ2-1	NA	TRBD1	TGTGCCAGCAGCATGTCGACAGGGGCCGGGGCTGAGCAGTTCTTC	CASSMSTGAGAEQFF
TRBV3-1	TRBJ2-1	NA	TRBD2	TGTGCCAGCAGCTTGGGGGGGTCGGGCCATGAGCAGTTCTTC	CASSLGGSGHEQFF
TRBV12-3/TRBV12-4	TRBJ2-2	NA	NA	TGTGCCAGCAGTTTTTACAGGGTAACGGGAGAGGTCGGGGAGCTGTTTTTT	CASSFYRVTGEVGELFF
TRBV7-9	TRBJ2-2	few	NA	TGTGCCAGCAGCTTACTGAGCTACACCGGGGAGCTGTTTTTT	CASSLLSYTGELFF
TRBV7-2	TRBJ1-5	NA	NA	TGTGCCAGCAGCGGAAGGGGTAGCAATCAGCCCCAGCATTTT	CASSGRGSNQPQHF
TRBV12-3/TRBV12-4	TRBJ1-5	many	NA	TGTGCCAGCAGCCGGGGAGATCAGCCCCAGCATTTT	CASSRGDQPQHF
TRBV7-2	TRBJ1-1	NA	NA	TGTGCCAGCAGCTTAGACGTCCCCATCCCCGCTTTCTTT	CASSLDVPIPAFF
TRBV5-1	TRBJ2-3	NA	NA	TGCGCCAGCAGCTTGTCGACGGGTAGCACAGATACGCAGTATTTT	CASSLSTGSTDTQYF
TRBV7-3	TRBJ2-3	few	TRBD2	TGTGCCAGCAACCCGGGAGGGCCTGCAGATACGCAGTATTTT	CASNPGGPADTQYF
TRBV7-9	TRBJ2-7	NA	NA	TGTGCCAGCAGCTCCCCCAGGACCTACGAGCAGTACTTC	CASSSPRTYEQYF
TRBV10-3	TRBJ2-7	few	TRBD2	TGTGCCATCAGTGGTACTAGCGCCAACGAGCAGTACTTC	CAISGTSANEQYF
TRBV7-3	TRBJ2-2	few	NA	TGTGCCAGCAGCTTAAATTGGCAGGGGGAGCTGTTTTTT	CASSLNWQGELFF
TRBV4-3	TRBJ2-3	NA	TRBD1	TGCGCCAGCAGCCAAGATTCTAGAGGACAGGGGGCAGATACGCAGTATTTT	CASSQDSRGQGADTQYF
TRBV20-1	TRBJ1-1	NA	NA	TGCAGTGCCCCGAAGGGAAACGGGGCTTTCTTT	CSAPKGNGAFF
TRBV18	TRBJ2-7	few	NA	TGTGCCAGCTCAGGTCAGGATCCCTACGAGCAGTACTTC	CASSGQDPYEQYF
TRBV4-3	TRBJ2-7	many	TRBD1	TGCGCCAGCAGCCGGAGTTCCGCCGGGACAGGGGTCGAGCAGTACTTC	CASSRSSAGTGVEQYF
TRBV4-3	TRBJ2-1	NA	NA	TGCGCCAGCAGCCAAGATCATCACAATGAGCAGTTCTTC	CASSQDHHNEQFF
TRBV20-1	TRBJ2-5	NA	NA	TGCAGTGCGGTCCGCCGGGAGACCCAGTACTTC	CSAVRRETQYF
TRBV29-1	TRBJ2-6	few	NA	TGCAGCGTAGACAGGCCTGGGGCCAACGTCCTGACTTTC	CSVDRPGANVLTF
TRBV6-2/TRBV6-3	TRBJ2-1	NA	NA	TGTGCCAGCACCAAACACAATGAGCAGTTCTTC	CASTKHNEQFF
TRBV29-1	TRBJ1-1	few	NA	TGCAGCGCCGCATGGGGGTCGCCGCGGGACACTGAAGCTTTCTTT	CSAAWGSPRDTEAFF
TRBV2	TRBJ2-7	NA	NA	TGTGCCAGCAGGGATCTCTCGCGTGTAAGCTCCTACGAGCAGTACTTC	CASRDLSRVSSYEQYF
TRBV20-1	TRBJ2-7	many	NA	TGCAGTGCTAGGGTCCCTTCCAGTTACGAGCAGTACTTC	CSARVPSSYEQYF
TRBV28	TRBJ2-7	NA	NA	TGTGCCAGCAGCTTTCTGGTTGGCGAGCAGTACTTC	CASSFLVGEQYF
TRBV20-1	TRBJ2-3	few	TRBD2	TGCAGTGCTAGAGAGGTCGGACTAGCGGAGGGCCCCACAGATACGCAGTATTTT	CSAREVGLAEGPTDTQYF
TRBV7-2	TRBJ2-7	NA	NA	TGTGCCAGCAGCCCTAGGTACGGGACTCCGAACGAGCAGTACTTC	CASSPRYGTPNEQYF
TRBV7-9	TRBJ2-1	NA	NA	TGTGCCAGCAGCTTAGGTAGGGGCTACGAGCAGTTCTTC	CASSLGRGYEQFF
TRBV20-1	TRBJ2-7	many	NA	TGCAGTGCTTCCGAGGGCTACGAGCAGTACTTC	CSASEGYEQYF
TRBV6-1	TRBJ2-3	few	NA	TGTGCCAGCCACGAACAAGGCACAGATACGCAGTATTTT	CASHEQGTDTQYF
TRBV28	TRBJ2-7	few	NA	TGTGCCAGCAGTTTGGTCTGGGCCGAGCAGTACTTC	CASSLVWAEQYF
TRBV3-1	TRBJ1-1	few	NA	TGTGCCAGCAGCCATTTAGGGGGCACTGAAGCTTTCTTT	CASSHLGGTEAFF
TRBV20-1	TRBJ2-6	many	NA	TGCAGTGCTATCCATACCTCTGGGGCCAACGTCCTGACTTTC	CSAIHTSGANVLTF
TRBV2	TRBJ1-5	NA	NA	TGTGCCAGCAGTGAAGGGTTGGAGCCCCAGCATTTT	CASSEGLEPQHF
TRBV7-2	TRBJ2-7	few	TRBD2	TGTGCCAGCAGCCTATCTCCGGGAGGCGCCTACGAGCAGTACTTC	CASSLSPGGAYEQYF
TRBV24-1	TRBJ2-1	NA	NA	TGTGCCACCAGGGACCTCGGCGATGAGCAGTTCTTC	CATRDLGDEQFF
TRBV20-1	TRBJ2-3	few	TRBD1	TGCAGTGCCCTGACAGGGAAGGGCACAGATACGCAGTATTTT	CSALTGKGTDTQYF
TRBV6-1	TRBJ2-7	few	NA	TGTGCCAGCAGGCGAGGGGTAGGCTACGAGCAGTACTTC	CASRRGVGYEQYF
TRBV4-2	TRBJ2-5	few	TRBD2	TGTGCCAGCAGCCATCGCGGACTAGCGGGAGGAGAGACCCAGTACTTC	CASSHRGLAGGETQYF
TRBV4-1	TRBJ2-3	NA	NA	TGCGCCAGCAGCCAAGAACCCCCGGGATTGACGGGAGCGTCAGATACGCAGTATTTT	CASSQEPPGLTGASDTQYF
TRBV7-2	TRBJ2-3	NA	TRBD2	TGTGCCAGCAGCACAACTAGCGTCGGTTCAGATACGCAGTATTTT	CASSTTSVGSDTQYF
TRBV3-1	TRBJ2-5	NA	NA	TGTGCCAGCAGCCTTGCGGCCGGGGGAGAGACCCAGTACTTC	CASSLAAGGETQYF